The subject of this entry is one T cell receptor (beta chain). What it binds is unknown. Germline CDR1 and CDR2: SGHTA and FQGNSA. The CDR3 contains 14 residues. Deletions cut 0 bases from V and 3 bases from J, with 7 bases between. Some clones are missing from TCRdb's copy, which holds only in-frame ones; the method was immunoSEQ multiplex PCR. This table has about 120,000 clones, roughly 90% appearing once. The data are from a study of T cell responses to AZD1222 COVID-19 vaccine. Study results and caveats: Clonal diversity was possibly underestimated, and the donors were mostly white British, with more females.

The input for sequencing was peripheral blood, taken on day 0 of AZD1222 vaccination. The clonotype originates from an adult in good health. This chain connects TRBV7-2 to TRBJ2-3, with D hard to call. The CDR3 region has the DNA TGTGCCAGCAGCTTAGCGCTAAGAACAGATACGCAGTATTTT. It is translated as CASSLALRTDTQYF.